This T cell receptor (beta chain) was retrieved from a study of blood T cell repertoires in COVID-19. Under the authors' procedure: Amplification of reference gene primers was used by the study to estimate nucleated cell counts. Measured with immunoSEQ multiplex PCR; TCRdb has only the in-frame clones, and not every one. V and J calls and clone size come straight from that table; D and trimming were deduced from the DNA. The sample lists around 200,000 clones; roughly 90% were seen once. The V end was cut by 11 bases, the J end by 1 base, with 13 bases between. Germline lookup yields CDR1 MNHEY and CDR2 SVGAGI. This CDR3 region has 13 residues. Cohort placement rested on clinical history that participants reported themselves.

The sequencing input was PBMCs or T cells enriched from blood (not recorded which). This sequence was found in a man aged 18 to 35 with acute COVID-19. This chain connects TRBV6-5 to TRBJ2-3; a weak D match, TRBD2 (5 bases). CDR3 DNA sequence: TGTGCCGCCCAGGAGGAGGGCACAGATACGCAGTATTTT. This encodes CAAQEEGTDTQYF.